This T cell receptor beta chain came from a study of blood T cell repertoires in COVID-19. Sequencing used immunoSEQ multiplex PCR; TCRdb keeps in-frame clones, though not all of them. The sample consists of under 250,000 clones, around 90% of them appearing once. In germline, CDR1 is MGHRA, CDR2 YSYEKL. The V and J ends lost 4 bases and 8 bases, in that order; junction bases with no gene match: 7. The CDR3 is 13 residues long. The clonotype was recovered from a woman in her 70s with active or convalescent COVID-19. Sequencing input: peripheral blood. The rearrangement joins TRBV4-1 to TRBJ1-2, with 7 bases matching TRBD1. CDR3 coding DNA: TGCGCCAGCAGCCTCGTACAGGGGACCGGCTACACCTTC. Protein: CASSLVQGTGYTF.